The TCR beta chain under discussion was sequenced for a study of healthy donors' naive CD4 and CD8 T cells. Each TCR library used roughly 490 ng of total RNA and a linear amplification protocol. TCRdb passed the reads through MiXCR, listing each CDR3 protein once. The sample shows some 190,000 distinct CDR3 sequences, about 74% of them seen only once. The CDR3 has 14 amino acids. Between the trimmed V and J ends, which lost 5 bases and 0 bases, there was a span of 8 bases. CDR1 is SGHAT and CDR2 is FQNNGV in the germline V gene. The rearrangement uses TRBV11-2 and TRBJ1-3; possibly TRBD1 for D (5 bases). The receptor's source is a pool of human donors in good health; the sample pools cells from several healthy donors. Sequencing was performed on naive CD4+ and CD8+ T cells sorted from blood, pooled from several donors. Written as DNA, the CDR3 is TGTGCCAGCAGCAGGGGAAACTCTGGAAACACCATATATTTT. The encoded protein is CASSRGNSGNTIYF.